The 19 T cell receptor beta chains below all came from one sample that was sequenced in a study of shared clonotypes between healthy human individuals. Sequencing used immunoSEQ multiplex PCR; TCRdb keeps in-frame clones, though not all of them. The sample has some 2.1 million clones, roughly 95% seen once; the top ten hold about 1.1%. Naive CD8 cells lacked CD45RO and underwent positive selection for CCR7, leaving out terminally differentiated effector memory CD45RA+ cells. The source material was naive CD8+ T cells sorted from blood. The receptor source for this set is a man in his late teens or twenties in good health.

The chain employs TRBV6-5 and TRBJ2-1; 13 positions match TRBD2. Germline trimming cut 2 bases from V and 8 bases from J; bases unmatched to any gene: 3. The CDR3 runs to 15 residues. CDR1 and CDR2 from the germline V gene are MNHEY and SVGAGI. CDR3 DNA: TGTGCCAGCAGTTACGGGACTAGCGGGATCCATGAGCAGTTCTTC. Its protein product is CASSYGTSGIHEQFF.

The rearrangement uses TRBV9 and TRBJ2-2, with D perhaps matching TRBD2 (5 bases). The ends were cut back, 3 bases at V and 6 bases at J, with 12 bases in the middle. This CDR3 has 14 residues. CDR1 and CDR2 from the germline V gene are SGDLS and YYNGEE. CDR3 in amino acids: CASSALGVSGELFF. The CDR3 region has the DNA TGTGCCAGCAGCGCCCTGGGAGTTTCCGGGGAGCTGTTTTTT.

The V gene is TRBV5-1, the J gene TRBJ2-1, with 9 bases matching TRBD2. The germline V gene encodes CDR1 SGHRS and CDR2 YFSETQ. J gave up 3 bases and V 4 bases, and 5 bases lay outside the gene matches. The CDR3 covers 15 residues. CDR3 residues: CASSPLAGNYNEQFF. CDR3 nucleotide sequence: TGCGCCAGCAGCCCGCTAGCGGGAAACTACAATGAGCAGTTCTTC.

Of note for this clone: Other DNA sequences in the same sample also yield this CDR3. V and J are TRBV7-8 and TRBJ2-7, with 11 nucleotides matching TRBD2. CDR1 SGHVS and CDR2 FQNEAQ come from the germline V gene. V lost 4 bases, J lost 3 bases, and 2 bases stayed unmatched. The CDR3 covers 14 residues. The CDR3 sequence: CASSYGTSGYEQYF. Written as DNA, the CDR3 is TGTGCCAGCAGCTACGGGACTAGCGGCTACGAGCAGTACTTC. Full variable domain (remainder filled in from reference TRBV7-8 and TRBJ2-7): GAGVSQSPRYKVAKRGQDVALRCDPISGHVSLFWYQQALGQGPEFLTYFQNEAQLDKSGLPSDRFFAERPEGSVSTLKIQRTQQEDSAVYLCASSYGTSGYEQYFGPGTRLTVT.

This clone was seen once. The rearrangement joins TRBV7-9 to TRBJ2-7; 7 nucleotides line up with TRBD1. V shed 1 base, J shed 3 bases, and the junction held 6 bases outside the gene matches. Germline V lookup: CDR1 SEHNR, CDR2 FQNEAQ (reference sequence). This CDR3 is built from 15 residues. CDR3 in amino acids: CASSLVDQGVYEQYF. The CDR3 DNA reads as TGTGCCAGCAGCTTAGTTGACCAGGGGGTCTACGAGCAGTACTTC.

The CDR3 DNA sequence: TGTGCCAGCAGTCCCTTGATAGCGGGTTCCTACAATGAGCAGTTCTTC. Amino acids: CASSPLIAGSYNEQFF. The chain recombines TRBV27 with TRBJ2-1; TRBD2 aligns across 7 bases. The CDR3 has 16 residues. V lost 5 bases, J lost 1 base, and 8 bases stayed unmatched. The germline V gene has CDR1 MNHEY and CDR2 SMNVEV (reference sequence).

The chain uses TRBV7-2 and TRBJ2-7; TRBD2 agrees at 7 bases. This CDR3 spans 15 amino acids. Looked up from germline, CDR1 is SGHTA and CDR2 is FQGNSA. The V and J ends lost 2 bases and 6 bases, in that order; junction bases with no gene match: 10. For the CDR3, the DNA is TGTGCCAGCAGCTTATCTCAGCGGGATGTTGGCGAGCAGTACTTC. Its protein is CASSLSQRDVGEQYF.

J is TRBJ2-7 and V is TRBV27; the D gene is possibly TRBD2 (6 bases). Germline V gene sequence: CDR1 MNHEY, CDR2 SMNVEV (reference sequence). This CDR3 contains 16 residues. Trimming stripped 7 bases from V and 0 bases from J, with 19 bases between. The CDR3 DNA is TGTGCCAGCAAACCTTCTGTTGGGGGGAGCTCCTACGAGCAGTACTTC. Translated: CASKPSVGGSSYEQYF.

The genes are TRBV7-2 and TRBJ2-2, with a tentative D call TRBD2 (5 bases). This CDR3 region has 16 residues. Trimming took off 2 bases at V and 4 bases at J, with 14 bases between the two ends. Germline CDR1 and CDR2: SGHTA and FQGNSA. The CDR3 loop is CASSLLPGSLTGELFF. CDR3 nucleotide sequence: TGTGCCAGCAGCTTACTACCGGGATCCCTCACCGGGGAGCTGTTTTTT.

The chain couples TRBV30 to TRBJ2-7; the D call may be TRBD1 or TRBD2 (6 bases each). This CDR3 has 17 amino acids. Between the trimmed V and J ends, which lost 4 bases and 2 bases, there was a span of 24 bases. Germline CDR1 reads GTSNPN; CDR2 reads SVGIG (reference sequence). Here the CDR3 reads CAWMGLGAGKVTYEQYF. Here the CDR3 DNA reads TGTGCCTGGATGGGGTTGGGGGCGGGGAAAGTAACCTACGAGCAGTACTTC.

The chain uses TRBV28 and TRBJ1-1, with D unclear. Germline V gene lookup returns CDR1 MDHEN and CDR2 SYDVKM. The CDR3 has 12 amino acids. Trimming removed 6 bases at V and 5 bases at J, with 10 bases between. The CDR3 DNA follows: TGTGCCAGCAGAGAAGTGGAGACTGAAGCTTTCTTT. This sequence encodes CASREVETEAFF. The full variable domain, rest sourced from reference TRBV28 and TRBJ1-1, is DVKVTQSSRYLVKRTGEKVFLECVQDMDHENMFWYRQDPGLGLRLIYFSYDVKMKEKGDIPEGYSVSREKKERFSLILESASTNQTSMYLCASREVETEAFFGQGTRLTVV.

This clone was recorded a few times. The rearrangement links TRBV7-9 to TRBJ1-2; D is uncertain. V was trimmed by 4 bases and J by 5 bases, leaving 8 bases between them. Germline CDR1 is SEHNR and CDR2 is FQNEAQ (reference sequence). CDR3 length equals 12 residues. The CDR3 is CASSSTAYGYTF. Written as DNA, the CDR3 is TGTGCCAGCAGCTCCACAGCGTATGGCTACACCTTC.

The rearrangement links TRBV11-2 to TRBJ1-2, with 8 bases fitting TRBD1. The junction had 7 bases not matched to a gene; V was cut back by 5 bases and J by 8 bases. CDR1 is SGHAT and CDR2 is FQNNGV in the germline V gene. The CDR3 has 13 residues. DNA for the CDR3: TGTGCCAGCAGCCCCGGGACAGGTTTCGGCTACACCTTC. Translating gives CASSPGTGFGYTF.

This chain connects TRBV14 to TRBJ2-5; D gene uncertain. Germline V CDR1 and CDR2: SGHDN, FVKESK. The CDR3 is made up of 10 amino acids. The V gene lost 0 bases and the J gene lost 7 bases, with 0 bases spanning the gap. CDR3: CASSQETQYF. The CDR3 bases are TGTGCCAGCAGCCAAGAGACCCAGTACTTC.

Comments on this clone: At the DNA level, this CDR3 is encoded by other sequences in the same sample as well. The chain has TRBV7-3 and TRBJ2-3; a weak D match, TRBD1 (7 bases). The CDR3 consists of 15 residues. Germline loops: CDR1 SGHTA, CDR2 FQGTGA. With 6 bases removed from V and 3 bases from J, the gap between germline ends came to 16 bases. The CDR3 loop is CASSSSGGLTDTQYF. CDR3 coding DNA: TGTGCCAGCAGTTCTTCAGGGGGACTTACAGATACGCAGTATTTT.

The V gene is TRBV10-2, the J gene TRBJ2-5, with D possibly being TRBD1 (7 bases). V was clipped by 4 bases and J by 1 base, with 19 bases between them. This CDR3 comprises 17 residues. Germline assignment: CDR1 WSHSY and CDR2 SAAADI. In nucleotides, the CDR3 is TGCGCCAGCAGTGTGGGCGTCGGCAGGGGGGTCCAAGAGACCCAGTACTTC. Residues: CASSVGVGRGVQETQYF.

Only one count was recorded for this clone. The gene calls are TRBV13 and TRBJ2-5; no clear D. This CDR3 has 14 amino acids. V lost 7 bases, J lost 1 base, and 13 bases lay in between. Germline CDR1 and CDR2: PRHDT and FYEKMQ (reference sequence). In DNA form, the CDR3 reads TGTGCCAGCACCCAAAGAGCTACCCAAGAGACCCAGTACTTC. Its protein is CASTQRATQETQYF.

The V and J genes are TRBV5-6 and TRBJ2-1, with a possible D match to TRBD2 (6 bases). CDR1 and CDR2 (germline): SGHDT, YYEEEE. V was pared by 4 bases and J by 9 bases, with 14 bases between. The CDR3 consists of 13 residues. The CDR3 DNA sequence: TGTGCCAGCAGCCCCTCCGGGAGCAGTGAGCAGTTCTTC. Protein sequence: CASSPSGSSEQFF.

The chain is built from TRBV27 and TRBJ1-1; D unresolved. V gave up 7 bases and J gave up 5 bases, with 14 bases separating them. The CDR3 totals 13 residues. Germline CDR1 is MNHEY and CDR2 is SMNVEV (reference sequence). The CDR3, as DNA: TGTGCCAGCACCCCTCCCGCCGGAACTGAAGCTTTCTTT. Protein sequence: CASTPPAGTEAFF.